The 6 T cell receptor beta chains below all came from one sample that was sequenced in a study of shared clonotypes between healthy human individuals. The repertoire was sequenced with immunoSEQ multiplex PCR; TCRdb's copy has only in-frame clones and lacks some. The sample records approximately 720,000 clones, about 90% being singletons. Terminally differentiated effector memory CD45RA+ cells were left out of the naive CD8 fraction, which was CD45RO-negative and positively selected for CCR7. Sequencing used naive CD8+ T cells sorted from blood. These receptors all stem from a man aged 30-40 years in good health.

This clone has a single count. This CDR3 is also generated by other DNA sequences in the sample. J is TRBJ2-7 and V is TRBV5-1, with D perhaps being TRBD1 or TRBD2 (5 bases each). The ends were cut back, 2 bases at V and 0 bases at J, with 9 bases in the middle. The CDR3 is made up of 14 amino acids. In germline, CDR1 is SGHRS, CDR2 YFSETQ. The CDR3 DNA follows: TGCGCCAGCAGCTTAGGGACCGACTCCTACGAGCAGTACTTC. Protein product: CASSLGTDSYEQYF.

The chain employs TRBV2 and TRBJ2-7; maybe TRBD2 (6 bases). Between the trimmed V and J ends, which lost 2 bases and 6 bases, there was a span of 17 bases. This CDR3 is built from 15 residues. Germline V CDR1 and CDR2: SNHLY, FYNNEI. Here the CDR3 DNA reads TGTGCCAGCAGTGAACGGCCTGGCGGGATCTCCGAGCAGTACTTC. This translates into CASSERPGGISEQYF.

The gene calls are TRBV28 and TRBJ2-3; tentative D call: TRBD1 (6 bases). CDR1 is MDHEN and CDR2 is SYDVKM in the germline V gene. Trimming shortened V by 5 bases and J by 2 bases, and 32 bases separated the two germline ends. The CDR3 runs to 21 residues. This CDR3 is CASSPPRTVNAKGVFTDTQYF. CDR3 DNA sequence: TGTGCCAGCAGTCCCCCTAGGACAGTTAACGCTAAGGGGGTATTCACAGATACGCAGTATTTT.

The chain is built from TRBV7-9 and TRBJ2-1; D is possibly TRBD1 (5 bases). V lost 5 bases, J lost 7 bases, and 6 bases lay in between. Germline CDR1 and CDR2: SEHNR and FQNEAQ (reference sequence). The CDR3 has 11 amino acids. In nucleotides, the CDR3 is TGTGCCAGCAGCCGGACAAATGAGCAGTTCTTC. Translation gives CASSRTNEQFF.

J is TRBJ2-7 and V is TRBV7-2; D perhaps matches TRBD2 (6 bases). Trimming shortened V by 4 bases and J by 4 bases, and 20 bases separated the two germline ends. The CDR3 loop spans 16 amino acids. CDR1 is SGHTA, CDR2 FQGNSA, per germline. The CDR3 sequence: CASSSTPGTYLYEQYF. The CDR3 DNA reads TGTGCCAGCAGCTCCACACCCGGGACTTACCTATACGAGCAGTACTTC.

V usage is TRBV11-2 and J usage is TRBJ2-1; 11 nucleotides match TRBD2. Germline CDR1 SGHAT, CDR2 FQNNGV. Trimming cost V 1 base and J 6 bases; bases outside gene matches: 8. This CDR3 has 17 amino acids. CDR3 DNA sequence: TGTGCCAGCAGCTTAGTGGTTGGACTAGCGGGTTCCAATGAGCAGTTCTTC. Translation: CASSLVVGLAGSNEQFF.